This is a list of T cell receptor beta chains from one sample in a study of regulatory T cells in long-lasting Graves disease. MiXCR, applied by TCRdb to the multiplex PCR reads, yields one record per CDR3 protein. The table records under 450,000 distinct CDR3 sequences, around 24% of them present only once. The sequenced sample was peripheral blood mononuclear cells (PBMCs), obtained when the disease was refractory, from a patient treated with antithyroid drugs. Every receptor here comes from a female donor with Graves disease. The CDR3 runs from the conserved cysteine through the conserved F or W. D genes are given only for firm matches. Size is stated for part of the rows, as once, few or many counts, or as a class when the clone is expanded.

J gene	clone size	V gene	D gene	CDR3 protein	CDR3 DNA
TRBJ2-5	few	TRBV30	-	CAWNVQETQYF	TGTGCCTGGAACGTTCAAGAGACCCAGTACTTC
TRBJ2-5	-	TRBV11-2	TRBD2	CARSRAGQETQYF	TGTGCCCGCAGCCGAGCGGGGCAAGAGACCCAGTACTTC
TRBJ2-7	-	TRBV2	TRBD1	CASRGGRLQAYDSYQQYF	TGTGCCAGTCGAGGGGGCCGGCTACAGGCTTATGACTCCTACCAGCAGTACTTC
TRBJ2-7	few	TRBV29-1	-	CSVALWESSYEQYF	TGCAGCGTGGCCCTCTGGGAGAGCTCCTACGAGCAGTACTTC
TRBJ2-2	-	TRBV6-5	TRBD2	CASSYPRLAGGGLTGELFF	TGTGCCAGCAGTTACCCCCGACTAGCGGGAGGGGGACTCACCGGGGAGCTGTTTTTT
TRBJ1-5	-	TRBV12-3/TRBV12-4	-	CASSYVAGGNQPQHF	TGTGCCAGCAGTTACGTGGCAGGAGGCAATCAGCCCCAGCATTTT
TRBJ2-5	-	TRBV5-4	TRBD2	CASSRTSGRFQETQYF	TGTGCCAGCAGCCGGACTAGCGGGAGGTTTCAAGAGACCCAGTACTTC
TRBJ2-7	few	TRBV20-1	TRBD2	CSADLGGRSYEQYF	TGCAGTGCGGACTTGGGCGGGAGATCCTACGAGCAGTACTTC
TRBJ2-7	-	TRBV4-2	TRBD2	CASSRGTSSVDQQYF	TGTGCCAGCAGCCGAGGGACTAGCTCCGTAGATCAGCAGTACTTC
TRBJ2-6	few	TRBV5-1	TRBD1	CASSQQGAGAGANVLTF	TGCGCCAGCAGCCAACAGGGGGCCGGAGCTGGGGCCAACGTCCTGACTTTC
TRBJ2-7	few	TRBV7-9	-	CASSVTPSYEQYF	TGTGCCAGCAGCGTGACACCCTCCTACGAGCAGTACTTC
TRBJ1-2	-	TRBV10-1	-	CASSRIFRYGYTF	TGCGCCAGCAGTAGGATTTTCCGCTATGGCTACACCTTC
TRBJ1-1	-	TRBV6-2/TRBV6-3	-	CASSYSGRAGAFF	TGTGCCAGCAGTTACTCGGGGCGGGCAGGAGCTTTCTTT
TRBJ1-1	many	TRBV5-1	-	CASSLPDGEAFF	TGCGCCAGCAGCTTACCAGATGGTGAAGCTTTCTTT
TRBJ2-1	many	TRBV27	-	CASSLSSPGSYNEQFF	TGTGCCAGCAGTTTGAGTAGCCCAGGCTCCTACAATGAGCAGTTCTTC
TRBJ1-2	many	TRBV2	-	CASTDWSSNYGYTF	TGTGCCAGCACAGACTGGAGCTCTAACTATGGCTACACCTTC
TRBJ2-7	many	TRBV6-1	-	CASSESGAQYEQYF	TGTGCCAGCAGTGAATCGGGAGCACAGTACGAGCAGTACTTC
TRBJ1-3	many	TRBV28	TRBD1	CASKRDRAGNTIYF	TGTGCCAGCAAGCGCGACAGGGCTGGAAACACCATATATTTT
TRBJ1-1	few	TRBV9	-	CASSVESRANTEAFF	TGTGCCAGCAGCGTCGAAAGTCGGGCGAACACTGAAGCTTTCTTT
TRBJ1-1	many	TRBV29-1	TRBD1	CSARQGWNTEAFF	TGCAGCGCCCGACAGGGATGGAACACTGAAGCTTTCTTT
TRBJ1-1	few	TRBV29-1	TRBD1	CSVRQGFFSGTEAFF	TGCAGCGTCCGACAGGGGTTTTTTTCCGGGACTGAAGCTTTCTTT
TRBJ2-2	many	TRBV11-2	TRBD2	CASNGRDSGGELFF	TGTGCCAGCAACGGGAGGGACTCTGGCGGGGAGCTGTTTTTT
TRBJ2-1	-	TRBV10-3	-	CAISPSAQRAEQFF	TGTGCCATCAGTCCTAGCGCGCAAAGGGCGGAGCAGTTCTTC
TRBJ2-5	many	TRBV7-8	TRBD1	CASSLRQGRWETQYF	TGTGCCAGCAGCCTACGACAGGGGCGCTGGGAGACCCAGTACTTC
TRBJ2-5	-	TRBV4-1	TRBD2	CASSQTPPGLQETQYF	TGCGCCAGCAGCCAGACTCCACCGGGACTACAAGAGACCCAGTACTTC
TRBJ1-5	-	TRBV28	-	CASSCTAQPQHF	TGTGCCAGCAGTTGCACCGCGCAGCCCCAGCATTTT
TRBJ1-4	many	TRBV5-1	TRBD1	CASSRTMDRVEKLFF	TGCGCCAGCAGCCGAACGATGGACAGGGTAGAAAAACTGTTTTTT